Listed below are T cell receptor beta chains from one sample, sequenced in a study of blood T cell repertoires in COVID-19. Clones were sequenced by immunoSEQ multiplex PCR, and TCRdb holds only the in-frame ones, with some missing. The sample contains about 370,000 clones, 75% to 90% of which appear only once. Sequences were obtained from PBMCs or T cells enriched from blood (not recorded which). All receptors derive from a man younger than 30 who had recovered from COVID-19. The CDR3 runs from the conserved cysteine through the conserved F or W. D genes are given only for firm matches. Not all rows give a size; the values are once, few, many and, for expanded clones, a class.

CDR3 DNA	CDR3 protein	clone size	J gene	V gene	D gene
TGTGCCAGCAGCAAACCCCACGGGGAGCTGTTTTTT	CASSKPHGELFF	-	TRBJ2-2	TRBV21-1	-
TGTGCCAGCAGCTTAGCCCCCCCACAGGGCCCCCAGTTCTTC	CASSLAPPQGPQFF	-	TRBJ2-1	TRBV11-2	-
TGTGCCAGCAAGCCAGCGGGAGGGTTCTACGAGCAGTACTTC	CASKPAGGFYEQYF	-	TRBJ2-7	TRBV6-5	TRBD2
TGTGCCAGTAGTATAGTAGGAGTTTTCGCTGAAGCTTTCTTT	CASSIVGVFAEAFF	-	TRBJ1-1	TRBV19	-
TGTGCCAGCAGCCCCGGGACAGGTCCCTACGAGCAGTACTTC	CASSPGTGPYEQYF	-	TRBJ2-7	TRBV7-8	TRBD1
TGTGCCAGCAGCTTAGCTCAGACTACAGGGAATAATGAGCAGTTCTTC	CASSLAQTTGNNEQFF	-	TRBJ2-1	TRBV7-9	-
TGTGCCAGCAGCCCTCGGGTGCGGCCGGGGGTCGGGGAGCTGTTTTTT	CASSPRVRPGVGELFF	-	TRBJ2-2	TRBV11-2	-
TGTGCCAGTAGTATAGTTGAGCGACTAGCGGGAGTACGGGAGCAGTTCTTC	CASSIVERLAGVREQFF	-	TRBJ2-1	TRBV19	TRBD2
TGTGCCAGCAGTAGGGACAGTAACACCGGGGAGCTGTTTTTT	CASSRDSNTGELFF	-	TRBJ2-2	TRBV6-2/TRBV6-3	TRBD1
TGTGCCAGCAGCGTAAGGCCTAGCGGGTATTCAGAGACCCAGTACTTC	CASSVRPSGYSETQYF	-	TRBJ2-5	TRBV9	TRBD2
TGTGCCACCAGCAGAGTGCAGGGGCCCTATGGCTACACCTTC	CATSRVQGPYGYTF	-	TRBJ1-2	TRBV15	-
TGTGCCAGCAGTTACAGTAGTGGCGCGGGGGGCTGGAACACTGAAGCTTTCTTT	CASSYSSGAGGWNTEAFF	-	TRBJ1-1	TRBV6-2/TRBV6-3	-
TGTGCCAGCAGTTACCCGCTTAGACTACCGTCTGAACCTGAGCAGTTCTTC	CASSYPLRLPSEPEQFF	-	TRBJ2-1	TRBV6-2/TRBV6-3	-
TGTGCCAGCACTCCTGCAGTCCTTCTAGTGTCCTACAATGAGCAGTTCTTC	CASTPAVLLVSYNEQFF	-	TRBJ2-1	TRBV28	-
TGTGCCAGCACCACCGGGACTCACAATGAGCAGTTCTTC	CASTTGTHNEQFF	-	TRBJ2-1	TRBV12-3/TRBV12-4	-
TGTGCCAGCAGCCTTCCAGGGCTTACCTCCTACGAGCAGTACTTC	CASSLPGLTSYEQYF	few	TRBJ2-7	TRBV5-4	-